This T cell receptor beta chain was recorded in a study of blood T cell repertoires in COVID-19. Across the whole study: Nucleic acid was either cDNA or gDNA, and it came from T cells, B-cell-depleted T cells, or PBMCs.

In Cohort 3, a recovered donor had either two negative PCRs, clearance, or symptom resolution. A word on this clone: In the same sample, other DNA sequences code for this CDR3.

The data were produced by immunoSEQ multiplex PCR, yet TCRdb's version contains in-frame clones alone and is incomplete. The sample records fewer than 300,000 clones, about nine tenths being singletons. CDR1 and CDR2 (germline): GTSNPN, SVGIG (reference sequence). V was pared by 0 bases and J by 7 bases, with 10 bases between. The CDR3 sequence is 13 residues long. The chain uses TRBV30 and TRBJ2-1; tentatively, D is TRBD2 (5 bases). Sequenced: PBMCs or T cells enriched from blood (not recorded which). This clonotype originated in a woman aged 25 to 45 who had recovered from COVID-19. CDR3 residues: CAWSVRGGNEQFF. The CDR3 nucleotides are TGTGCCTGGAGTGTACGAGGCGGGAATGAGCAGTTCTTC.